The present T cell receptor (beta chain) was sequenced within a study of cytomegalovirus exposure and HLA in healthy donors. Study-wide findings and caveats: Roughly even sequencing depth across donors was the assumption behind the presence/absence analyses.

V gave up 2 bases and J gave up 2 bases, with 8 bases separating them. CDR1 and CDR2 (germline): SGHTA, FQGTGA. This CDR3 has 14 amino acids. The study ran its PCR with 60 Vbeta and 13 Jbeta primers. Profiled with immunoSEQ multiplex PCR; TCRdb holds only in-frame clones, not every one. The sample has tens of thousands of clones, around 60% seen once. About this clone itself: Its target is unknown.

Sequencing input: PBMCs. This TCR was recovered from a human donor in good health. The chain carries TRBV7-3 and TRBJ2-3; possibly TRBD2 for D (5 bases). Here the CDR3 DNA reads TGTGCCAGCAGCTTATCGGGATCCACAGATACGCAGTATTTT. Encoded protein: CASSLSGSTDTQYF.